The 17 T cell receptor beta chains below all came from one sample that was sequenced in a study of T-cell memory formation after mild COVID-19. TCRdb analysed the 5' RACE reads with MiXCR anew, one entry per CDR3 protein. The repertoire holds 85,000 to 120,000 distinct CDR3 sequences, with around an eighth as singletons. Sequencing was carried out using PBMCs or a T cell subset sorted from them (not recorded which). These receptors all stem from an adult woman who had mild COVID-19 (a few samples of this study predate the infection). Cell type and time point are not known.

The chain joins TRBV7-9 to TRBJ2-3; 8 bases map to TRBD2. The CDR3 spans 15 residues. V lost 5 bases, J lost 4 bases, and 8 bases stayed unmatched. Germline lookup yields CDR1 SEHNR and CDR2 FQNEAQ (reference sequence). CDR3 bases: TGTGCCAGCAGCACCGGACTAGCTACTTCAGATACGCAGTATTTT. Encoded protein: CASSTGLATSDTQYF.

The chain is built from TRBV20-1 and TRBJ2-1; D unclear. Germline CDR1 and CDR2: DFQATT and SNEGSKA (reference sequence). This CDR3 has 13 residues. V was pared by 5 bases and J by 4 bases, with 12 bases between. CDR3 residues: CSAPNFGYNEQFF. Written as DNA, the CDR3 is TGCAGTGCTCCGAACTTTGGATACAATGAGCAGTTCTTC.

This clonotype was detected ten times or more. The chain employs TRBV9 and TRBJ2-5; 14 bases agree with TRBD2. V lost 4 bases and J lost 5; bases outside the gene matches: 16. Germline V CDR1 and CDR2: SGDLS, YYNGEE. The CDR3 is 19 amino acids. Here the CDR3 reads CASSTTSGGATKVPETQYF. CDR3 bases: TGTGCCAGCAGCACGACTAGCGGGGGGGCAACGAAGGTCCCGGAGACCCAGTACTTC.

This clonotype was seen more than once but under ten times. The chain joins TRBV12-3 or TRBV12-4 to TRBJ2-5, with 10 bases aligning to TRBD1. This CDR3 is 14 amino acids long. V shed 5 bases, J shed 7 bases, and the junction held 7 bases outside the gene matches. The CDR3 region is CASSAGTGVGTQYF. The DNA for the CDR3 is TGTGCCAGCAGTGCCGGGACAGGGGTGGGGACCCAGTACTTC.

This clonotype was recorded many times. The chain employs TRBV4-1 and TRBJ2-7, with D possibly being TRBD1 (5 bases). This CDR3 is 16 amino acids long. Germline V lookup: CDR1 MGHRA, CDR2 YSYEKL. Between the trimmed V and J ends, which lost 0 bases and 1 base, there was a span of 13 bases. In DNA form, the CDR3 reads TGCGCCAGCAGCCAAGAAGGGGCAGGGCTATCCTACGAGCAGTACTTC. Translated: CASSQEGAGLSYEQYF.

The V gene is TRBV12-3 or TRBV12-4, the J gene TRBJ2-7; 10 positions match TRBD2. V was pared by 4 bases and J by 3 bases, with 15 bases of the junction left unmatched. The CDR3 runs to 18 residues. The CDR3 region has the DNA TGTGCCAGCAGTTCCCCCGTTAGCGGGGGGCTTACCATCTACGAGCAGTACTTC. Translated, it gives CASSSPVSGGLTIYEQYF.

This chain links TRBV12-3 or TRBV12-4 with TRBJ2-7; 7 positions match TRBD2. The J segment lost 4 bases and the V segment lost 1 base, leaving 7 bases of the junction unmatched. The CDR3 contains 15 residues. In DNA form, the CDR3 reads TGTGCCAGCAGTTTAGATCCGGCCGGGGGGTACGAGCAGTACTTC. Translation: CASSLDPAGGYEQYF.

This clonotype came up a few times. The chain links TRBV7-9 to TRBJ2-1, with 8 bases aligning to TRBD1. This CDR3 is built from 15 residues. V shed 4 bases, J shed 8 bases, and the junction held 10 bases outside the gene matches. Germline CDR1 and CDR2: SEHNR and FQNEAQ (reference sequence). The CDR3: CASSSEDREVDEQFF. The CDR3 DNA follows: TGTGCCAGCAGCTCAGAGGACAGGGAGGTGGATGAGCAGTTCTTC.

This sequence joins TRBV6-5 and TRBJ2-1; tentatively, D is TRBD2 (6 bases). This CDR3 comprises 14 residues. V shed 0 bases and J shed 10 bases, with 13 bases lying between them. Per the germline V gene, CDR1 is MNHEY and CDR2 is SVGAGI. The CDR3 sequence: CASSYSPDAGEQFF. The CDR3 coding sequence is TGTGCCAGCAGTTACTCCCCGGACGCGGGGGAGCAGTTCTTC.

This clonotype was recorded a few times. V is TRBV7-9 and J is TRBJ2-3, with a tentative D call TRBD1 (6 bases). Trimming shortened V by 3 bases and J by 0 bases, and 19 bases separated the two germline ends. Looked up from germline, CDR1 is SEHNR and CDR2 is FQNEAQ (reference sequence). CDR3 length equals 18 residues. CDR3 coding DNA: TGTGCCAGCAGCTTTATAAATATCGGCAGGGGAAGCACAGATACGCAGTATTTT. This translates into CASSFINIGRGSTDTQYF.

In its sample, this clonotype was seen a few times. This chain joins TRBV6-5 and TRBJ1-2, with a possible D match to TRBD1 (6 bases). V was cut by 8 bases and J by 8 bases, with 24 bases left in between. The length of the CDR3 is 15 residues. CDR1 MNHEY and CDR2 SVGAGI come from the germline V gene. The CDR3 DNA sequence: TGTGCCAGCCATCCGACAGGCAACCTAGGGGGGGGCTACACCTTC. Its translation: CASHPTGNLGGGYTF.

V is TRBV11-2 and J is TRBJ2-1; no clear D gene. V was clipped by 5 bases and J by 8 bases, with 22 bases between them. CDR1 and CDR2 (germline): SGHAT, FQNNGV. This CDR3 is built from 16 residues. The CDR3 is CASSPHPGLSVDEQFF. As DNA, the CDR3 is TGTGCCAGCAGCCCCCACCCGGGCCTCTCGGTCGATGAGCAGTTCTTC.

This clonotype was found a few times. V usage is TRBV11-2 and J usage is TRBJ1-1; 11 nucleotides match TRBD1. The V segment lost 2 bases and the J segment 3 bases; nucleotides outside the gene matches: 5. Germline V CDR1 and CDR2: SGHAT, FQNNGV. This CDR3 region has 16 residues. CDR3 nucleotide sequence: TGTGCCAGCAGCTTATACTCGGGACAGGGGGACACTGAAGCTTTCTTT. Its translation: CASSLYSGQGDTEAFF. The full variable domain, its missing parts supplied by reference TRBV11-2 and TRBJ1-1, is EAGVAQSPRYKIIEKRQSVAFWCNPISGHATLYWYQQILGQGPKLLIQFQNNGVVDDSQLPKDRFSAERLKGVDSTLKIQPAKLEDSAVYLCASSLYSGQGDTEAFFGQGTRLTVV.

This clonotype was picked up many times. This sequence joins TRBV4-1 and TRBJ2-7; D perhaps matches TRBD2 (7 bases). This CDR3 is built from 16 residues. The germline V and J ends were trimmed by 1 base and 0 bases, with 13 bases remaining between them. Germline CDR1 is MGHRA and CDR2 is YSYEKL. CDR3 region: CASSQGGGTSSYEQYF. The DNA for the CDR3 is TGCGCCAGCAGCCAAGGCGGGGGCACAAGCTCCTACGAGCAGTACTTC.

The rearrangement joins TRBV12-3 or TRBV12-4 to TRBJ1-5; D is undetermined. The CDR3 length is 13 residues. Trimming left V 3 bases short and J 7 bases short, with 10 bases between. CDR3 region: CASSLGVTQPQHF. CDR3 DNA sequence: TGTGCCAGCAGTTTGGGAGTTACACAGCCCCAGCATTTT.

This clonotype was seen a few times. The gene calls are TRBV30 and TRBJ1-1; D unclear. In germline, CDR1 is GTSNPN, CDR2 SVGIG (reference sequence). This CDR3 is built from 17 residues. V lost 0 bases and J lost 3, with 20 bases in between. The CDR3: CAWSVNPGLADDTEAFF. The CDR3 nucleotides are TGTGCCTGGAGTGTAAACCCTGGGTTGGCAGATGACACTGAAGCTTTCTTT.

This clonotype has at least ten counts. This chain joins TRBV7-6 and TRBJ2-7, with D possibly being TRBD1 or TRBD2 (6 bases each). Trimming stripped 1 base from V and 5 bases from J, with 12 bases between. CDR1 and CDR2 (germline): SGHVS, FNYEAQ. There are 14 residues in the CDR3. The CDR3, as DNA: TGTGCCAGCAGCTTAGTGCCCGGGGGCAACGAGCAGTACTTC. Protein: CASSLVPGGNEQYF.